The following is a TCR beta chain sequence with its context. Its antigen is unidentified. The V segment lost 4 bases and the J segment 9 bases; nucleotides outside the gene matches: 5. Germline CDR1 and CDR2: LNHDA and SQIVND (reference sequence). The CDR3 spans 13 residues. This sample stems from a study of cytomegalovirus exposure and HLA in healthy donors. Study-level results: An analysis was carried out at a later point. It showed that HLA-associated TCR beta chains were more clonally expanded than equally common non-associated chains. In the analysis, some V segments, TRBV6-2 and TRBV6-3 included, were excluded as indistinguishable. Highest at DRB1 and lowest at HLA-C, TCR association rates differed among HLA loci in a later analysis. Reports state that TCR beta sequences accurately predicted most subjects' HLA-A and HLA-B alleles.

Both 60 Vbeta primers and 13 Jbeta primers went into the PCR. TCRdb's copy holds only in-frame clones and misses some; the assay was immunoSEQ multiplex PCR. The sample records 200,000 to 250,000 clones, 80% to 90% being singletons. This sequence joins TRBV19 and TRBJ2-1; 8 nucleotides match TRBD1. The receptor's source is a young man in good health and CMV-seronegative. Sequencing was done on a sample of PBMCs. This CDR3 is CASSNDRGREQFF. The DNA for the CDR3 is TGTGCCAGTAGTAACGACAGGGGTCGTGAGCAGTTCTTC.